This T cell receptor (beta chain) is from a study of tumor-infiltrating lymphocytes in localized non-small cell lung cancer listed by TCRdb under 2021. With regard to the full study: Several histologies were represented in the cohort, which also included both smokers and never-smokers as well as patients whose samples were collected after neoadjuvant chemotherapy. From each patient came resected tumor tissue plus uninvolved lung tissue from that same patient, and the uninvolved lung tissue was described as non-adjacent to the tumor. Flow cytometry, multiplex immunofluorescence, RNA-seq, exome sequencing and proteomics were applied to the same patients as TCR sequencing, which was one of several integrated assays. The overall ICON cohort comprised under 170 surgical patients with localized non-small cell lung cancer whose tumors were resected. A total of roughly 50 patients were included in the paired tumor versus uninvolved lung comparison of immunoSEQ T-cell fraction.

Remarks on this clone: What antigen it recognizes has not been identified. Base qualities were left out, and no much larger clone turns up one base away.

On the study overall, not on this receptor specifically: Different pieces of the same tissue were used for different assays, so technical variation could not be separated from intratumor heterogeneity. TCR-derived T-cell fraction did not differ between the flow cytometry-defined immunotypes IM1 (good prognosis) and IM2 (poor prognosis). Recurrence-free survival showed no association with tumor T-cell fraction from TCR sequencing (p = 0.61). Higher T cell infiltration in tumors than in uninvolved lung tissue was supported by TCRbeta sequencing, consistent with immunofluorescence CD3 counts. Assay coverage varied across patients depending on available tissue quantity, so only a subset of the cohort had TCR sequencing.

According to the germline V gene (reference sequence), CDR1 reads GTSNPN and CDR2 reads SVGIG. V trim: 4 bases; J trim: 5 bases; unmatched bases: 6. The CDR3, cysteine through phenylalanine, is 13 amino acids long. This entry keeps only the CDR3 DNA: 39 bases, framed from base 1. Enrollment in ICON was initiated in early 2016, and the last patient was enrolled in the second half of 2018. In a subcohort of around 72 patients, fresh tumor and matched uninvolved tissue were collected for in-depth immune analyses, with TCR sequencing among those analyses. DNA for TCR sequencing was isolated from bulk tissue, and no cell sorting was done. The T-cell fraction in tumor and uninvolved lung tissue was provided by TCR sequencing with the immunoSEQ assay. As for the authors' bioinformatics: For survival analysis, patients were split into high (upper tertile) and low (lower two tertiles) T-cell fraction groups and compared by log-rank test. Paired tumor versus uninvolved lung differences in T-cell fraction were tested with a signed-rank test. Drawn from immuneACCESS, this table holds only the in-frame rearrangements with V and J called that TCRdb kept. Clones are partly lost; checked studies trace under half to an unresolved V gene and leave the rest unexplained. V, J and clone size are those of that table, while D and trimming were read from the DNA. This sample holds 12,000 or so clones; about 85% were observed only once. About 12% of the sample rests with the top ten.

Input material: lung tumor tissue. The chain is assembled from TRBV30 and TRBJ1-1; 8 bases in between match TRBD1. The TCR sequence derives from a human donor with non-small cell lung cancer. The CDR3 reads CAWKRTGRTEAFF. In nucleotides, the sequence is TGTGCCTGGAAACGGACAGGGAGAACTGAAGCTTTCTTT.